A single sample is the source of the 32 T cell receptor beta chains below, sequenced in a study of blood T cell repertoires in COVID-19. Clones were read by immunoSEQ multiplex PCR, and TCRdb kept only the in-frame ones, dropping some. The sample contains hundreds of thousands of clones, over 85% of which appear only once. The material sequenced was PBMCs or T cells enriched from blood (not recorded which). These receptors originate from a man in his sixties who had recovered from COVID-19.

The chain recombines TRBV7-6 with TRBJ2-3, with a tentative D call TRBD2 (6 bases). Germline lookup yields CDR1 SGHVS and CDR2 FNYEAQ. Trimming removed 5 bases at V and 3 bases at J, with 18 bases between. The CDR3 loop spans 16 amino acids. CDR3 loop: CASSASTSSGTDTQYF. CDR3 coding DNA: TGTGCCAGCAGCGCAAGCACTAGCTCGGGGACAGATACGCAGTATTTT.

V is TRBV25-1 and J is TRBJ1-1; D ambiguous. CDR3 length: 15 amino acids. From germline, CDR1 is MGHDK and CDR2 SYGVNS. Trimming pared 4 bases from V and 1 base from J, leaving 13 bases between. CDR3 DNA sequence: TGTGCCAGCAGTGGAGGAGGGTGGGCGAACACTGAAGCTTTCTTT. It encodes CASSGGGWANTEAFF. The variable domain in full, completed from reference TRBV25-1 and TRBJ1-1, reads EADIYQTPRYLVIGTGKKITLECSQTMGHDKMYWYQQDPGMELHLIHYSYGVNSTEKGDLSSESTVSRIRTEHFPLTLESARPSHTSQYLCASSGGGWANTEAFFGQGTRLTVV.

CDR3 amino acids: CASSLTPSGFLYEQYF. The DNA of the CDR3 is TGTGCCAGTAGTCTCACACCCAGCGGTTTTCTCTACGAGCAGTACTTC. V gene TRBV19 combines with J gene TRBJ2-7, with D possibly matching TRBD2 (5 bases). Germline V CDR1 and CDR2: LNHDA, SQIVND (reference sequence). V was trimmed by 5 bases and J by 3 bases, leaving 20 bases between them. The CDR3 contains 16 residues.

The chain recombines TRBV4-3 with TRBJ1-4, with D unclear. V lost 0 bases to trimming and J lost 8 bases, with 22 bases between them. The length of the CDR3 is 18 residues. Germline V lookup: CDR1 LGHNA, CDR2 YSLEER. The CDR3 DNA sequence: TGCGCCAGCAGCCAAGAACGAGTAGGGTACGGGGTCGGAGAAAAACTGTTTTTT. Its protein is CASSQERVGYGVGEKLFF.

The chain is built from TRBV12-3 or TRBV12-4 and TRBJ1-1; D possibly corresponds to TRBD1 (5 bases). The CDR3 contains 11 residues. Trimming removed 6 bases at V and 7 bases at J, with 9 bases between. Here the CDR3 reads CASRLDSEAFF. DNA for the CDR3: TGTGCCAGCAGACTTGACAGTGAAGCTTTCTTT.

This chain joins TRBV7-2 and TRBJ2-1; TRBD2 agrees at 11 bases. The germline gives CDR1 SGHTA, CDR2 FQGNSA. CDR3 length: 17 amino acids. The J segment lost 2 bases and the V segment lost 5 bases, leaving 8 bases of the junction unmatched. Here the CDR3 reads CASSKSKGLAAYNEQFF. The CDR3 bases are TGTGCCAGCAGCAAGAGCAAGGGACTAGCGGCCTACAATGAGCAGTTCTTC.

Of note for this clone: Within the sample, other DNA sequences also encode this same CDR3. The gene calls are TRBV27 and TRBJ1-1; D ambiguous. CDR1 and CDR2 from the germline V gene are MNHEY and SMNVEV (reference sequence). V shed 4 bases and J shed 1 base, with 4 bases lying between them. The CDR3 is 12 residues long. CDR3: CASSSGNTEAFF. The DNA of the CDR3 is TGTGCCAGCAGTTCGGGGAACACTGAAGCTTTCTTT.

J is TRBJ2-7 and V is TRBV2; tentatively, D is TRBD1 (7 bases). Deletions cut 4 bases from V and 7 bases from J, with 17 bases between. This CDR3 spans 14 amino acids. Germline V gives CDR1 SNHLY, CDR2 FYNNEI. CDR3 sequence reads: CASSASRGAGEQYF. The CDR3 bases are TGTGCCAGCAGTGCGTCCAGGGGGGCGGGTGAGCAGTACTTC.

This clone was counted a few times. The chain has TRBV25-1 and TRBJ1-1; 8 nucleotides match TRBD1. The trim removed 5 bases at V and 5 bases at J, leaving 7 bases unmatched. Looked up from germline, CDR1 is MGHDK and CDR2 is SYGVNS. The CDR3 is 14 residues long. The CDR3 DNA is TGTGCCAGCAGTCCCGACAGGGGTTCGACTGAAGCTTTCTTT. It encodes CASSPDRGSTEAFF.

J is TRBJ1-2 and V is TRBV9; 7 nucleotides line up with TRBD1. Germline lookup yields CDR1 SGDLS and CDR2 YYNGEE. The CDR3 loop spans 16 amino acids. V was pared by 4 bases and J by 8 bases, with 17 bases of the junction left unmatched. The CDR3 here is CASSTSGQAQAKGYTF. CDR3 DNA: TGTGCCAGCAGCACCTCAGGACAGGCCCAAGCAAAAGGCTACACCTTC.

The chain uses TRBV11-1 and TRBJ2-5; weak D call: TRBD1 (5 bases). This CDR3 has 13 amino acids. V shed 1 base and J shed 4 bases, with 7 bases lying between them. Germline V CDR1 and CDR2: SGHAT, FQDESV (reference sequence). The CDR3 region is CASSLGGGETQYF. DNA of the CDR3: TGTGCCAGCAGCTTAGGGGGCGGAGAGACCCAGTACTTC.

The chain joins TRBV11-2 to TRBJ2-3; the match to TRBD1 covers 7 bases. Germline V CDR1 and CDR2: SGHAT, FQNNGV. CDR3 length: 15 amino acids. V was clipped by 2 bases and J by 0 bases; unmatched bases: 2. The CDR3: CASSLQGVSTDTQYF. The CDR3 region has the DNA TGTGCCAGCAGCTTACAGGGGGTGAGCACAGATACGCAGTATTTT. The whole variable domain, remainder taken from reference TRBV11-2 and TRBJ2-3, is EAGVAQSPRYKIIEKRQSVAFWCNPISGHATLYWYQQILGQGPKLLIQFQNNGVVDDSQLPKDRFSAERLKGVDSTLKIQPAKLEDSAVYLCASSLQGVSTDTQYFGPGTRLTVL.

The gene calls are TRBV28 and TRBJ1-2, with TRBD1 identical over 8 bases. This CDR3 is 15 amino acids long. The V gene's germline CDR1 is MDHEN and CDR2 SYDVKM. J gave up 7 bases and V 6 bases, and 13 bases lay outside the gene matches. The CDR3 DNA reads as TGTGCCAGCAGGATGACAGGGGCCGGTGCTTCTGGCTACACCTTC. It is translated as CASRMTGAGASGYTF.

The J gene is TRBJ2-7, the V gene TRBV5-4; D might be TRBD2 (6 bases). V dropped 2 bases and J dropped 3 bases, with 15 bases sitting between them. Germline CDR1 SGHNT, CDR2 YYREEE (reference sequence). This CDR3 is built from 15 residues. In nucleotides, the CDR3 is TGTGCCAGCAGCTTATTAAAGGTGGGACTCTACGAGCAGTACTTC. It codes for CASSLLKVGLYEQYF.

CDR3 bases: TGTGCCAGCAGCCCCCGGGAGGACTATGGCTACACCTTC. Its translation: CASSPREDYGYTF. The rearrangement links TRBV21-1 to TRBJ1-2. TRBV21-1 is annotated as a pseudogene. The CDR3 has 13 residues.

This clone was counted between two and nine times. The J gene is TRBJ1-6, the V gene TRBV30; D is unclear. The CDR3 has 13 amino acids. Germline CDR1 and CDR2: GTSNPN and SVGIG (reference sequence). The germline V and J ends were trimmed by 1 base and 8 bases, with 9 bases remaining between them. Here the CDR3 reads CAWSAGDYSPLHF. The CDR3 nucleotides read TGTGCCTGGAGTGCCGGAGATTATTCACCCCTCCACTTT. Together with reference TRBV30 and TRBJ1-6, the CDR3 gives the full variable domain: SQTIHQWPATLVQPVGSPLSLECTVEGTSNPNLYWYRQAAGRGLQLLFYSVGIGQISSEVPQNLSASRPQDRQFILSSKKLLLSDSGFYLCAWSAGDYSPLHFGNGTRLTVT.

The chain has TRBV30 and TRBJ1-2; D not resolved. This CDR3 comprises 13 residues. Germline lookup yields CDR1 GTSNPN and CDR2 SVGIG (reference sequence). Trimming took 4 bases from V and 8 from J, leaving 17 bases between them. CDR3 DNA sequence: TGTGCCTGGACTTCCAACCCCGGCAGGGGCTACACCTTC. Protein sequence: CAWTSNPGRGYTF.

The V and J genes are TRBV3-1 (or the pseudogene TRBV3-2) and TRBJ2-7; TRBD2 might be the D (5 bases). The ends were cut back, 3 bases at V and 3 bases at J, with 12 bases in the middle. The CDR3 consists of 14 residues. CDR1 is LGHDT and CDR2 is YNNKEL in the germline V gene (reference sequence). The CDR3 sequence is CASSQEVGNYEQYF. The CDR3, as DNA: TGTGCCAGCAGCCAGGAGGTGGGCAACTACGAGCAGTACTTC.

The rearrangement uses TRBV28 and TRBJ1-1; the D gene is possibly TRBD1 (5 bases). This CDR3 comprises 14 residues. Germline V lookup: CDR1 MDHEN, CDR2 SYDVKM. V was trimmed by 5 bases and J by 9 bases, leaving 19 bases between them. The CDR3 region is CASSATGELGKAFF. DNA for the CDR3: TGTGCCAGCAGTGCCACGGGGGAGTTAGGGAAAGCTTTCTTT.

The chain uses TRBV18 and TRBJ1-5, with D hard to call. This CDR3 is built from 16 residues. Trimming took off 3 bases at V and 2 bases at J, with 14 bases between the two ends. CDR1 and CDR2 from the germline V gene are KGHSH and LQKENI. The CDR3 bases are TGTGCCAGCTCACCCCTCGGTACGTCGGGCAATCAGCCCCAGCATTTT. Translation gives CASSPLGTSGNQPQHF.

This chain joins TRBV6-5 and TRBJ2-2; TRBD1 matches at 8 bases. The germline V gene encodes CDR1 MNHEY and CDR2 SVGAGI. This CDR3 comprises 15 residues. Unmatched junction bases numbered 8, after V lost 6 bases and J lost 5 bases. As DNA, the CDR3 is TGTGCCAGCAGCCGGACAGGGTTCCCAACCGGGGAGCTGTTTTTT. This translates into CASSRTGFPTGELFF.

This clone showed up just once. The chain links TRBV6-1 to TRBJ1-1; TRBD1 matches at 7 bases. The germline V gene encodes CDR1 MNHNS and CDR2 SASEGT. The CDR3 spans 14 residues. V shed 2 bases and J 4 bases; nucleotides not matched to a gene: 4. CDR3 DNA: TGTGCCAGCAGTGAAAAGACAGGGTTCACTGAAGCTTTCTTT. Residues: CASSEKTGFTEAFF.

The chain combines TRBV4-3 with TRBJ1-6; D possibly corresponds to TRBD1 (6 bases). CDR1 and CDR2 (germline): LGHNA, YSLEER. The CDR3 sequence is 19 residues long. The ends were cut back, 4 bases at V and 0 bases at J, with 19 bases in the middle. CDR3 loop: CASSRAGTQSISYNSPLHF. Here the CDR3 DNA reads TGCGCCAGCAGCCGAGCCGGGACACAAAGTATCTCCTATAATTCACCCCTCCACTTT.

The chain employs TRBV14 and TRBJ1-2, with a tentative D call TRBD1 (5 bases). The CDR3 runs 15 residues. CDR1 is SGHDN and CDR2 is FVKESK in the germline V gene. Between the trimmed V and J ends, which lost 0 bases and 4 bases, there was a span of 12 bases. CDR3 coding DNA: TGTGCCAGCAGCCAAGAATGGGGGGATGCCTATGGCTACACCTTC. Its translation: CASSQEWGDAYGYTF.

CDR3 sequence (DNA): TGTGCCAGCAGGAGGGCCCCCGGGGAGCTGTTTTTT. Translating it yields CASRRAPGELFF. The chain is built from TRBV6-5 and TRBJ2-2; weak D call: TRBD2 (5 bases). The CDR3 totals 12 residues. Germline V gene sequence: CDR1 MNHEY, CDR2 SVGAGI. V gave up 6 bases and J gave up 6 bases, with 8 bases separating them.

This chain links TRBV5-5 with TRBJ1-5, with D possibly matching TRBD1 (5 bases). The CDR3 extends over 14 amino acids. Trimming took off 2 bases at V and 2 bases at J, with 8 bases between the two ends. The germline V gene has CDR1 SGHKS and CDR2 YYEKEE (reference sequence). For the CDR3, the DNA is TGTGCCAGCAGCTTAATAGGGGGCAATCAGCCCCAGCATTTT. It yields the protein CASSLIGGNQPQHF.

As concerns this clone: An end of the junction differs from the germline gene, which may be a read error. The chain links TRBV3-1 (or the pseudogene TRBV3-2) to TRBJ1-6, with 11 positions matching TRBD1. This CDR3 contains 14 residues. Germline V lookup: CDR1 LGHDT, CDR2 YNNKEL (reference sequence). CDR3 sequence: CACRTGGTNSPLHF. Here the CDR3 DNA reads TGTGCCTGCAGGACAGGGGGCACAAATTCACCCCTCCACTTT.

This rearrangement joins TRBV5-4 to TRBJ2-1; 8 bases line up with TRBD2. The CDR3 runs to 17 residues. Germline CDR1 reads SGHNT; CDR2 reads YYREEE (reference sequence). The V and J ends lost 0 bases and 0 bases, in that order; junction bases with no gene match: 5. The CDR3, as DNA: TGTGCCAGCAGCTTGGAGGGACTAGGGAGCTCCTACAATGAGCAGTTCTTC. It yields the protein CASSLEGLGSSYNEQFF. Full variable domain (outside the CDR3, taken from reference TRBV5-4 and TRBJ2-1): ETGVTQSPTHLIKTRGQQVTLRCSSQSGHNTVSWYQQALGQGPQFIFQYYREEENGRGNFPPRFSGLQFPNYSSELNVNALELDDSALYLCASSLEGLGSSYNEQFFGPGTRLTVL.

This rearrangement joins TRBV5-6 to TRBJ2-3; 7 bases are shared with TRBD2. The trim removed 0 bases at V and 1 base at J, leaving 5 bases unmatched. CDR1 is SGHDT, CDR2 YYEEEE, per germline. CDR3 length: 16 residues. CDR3 sequence (DNA): TGTGCCAGCAGCTTGGTGACGGCGGGGGGCACAGATACGCAGTATTTT. It encodes CASSLVTAGGTDTQYF.

The chain joins TRBV5-1 to TRBJ1-6, with no clear D. Germline CDR1 SGHRS, CDR2 YFSETQ. Trimming took off 6 bases at V and 0 bases at J, with 16 bases between the two ends. The CDR3 contains 17 residues. CDR3 coding DNA: TGCGCCAGCAAGGAGATTTCCTCAAGCTCCTATAATTCACCCCTCCACTTT. Translating gives CASKEISSSSYNSPLHF.

In DNA form, the CDR3 reads TGTGCCAGCATGGCCGGACAGCTCTCCTACGAGCAGTACTTC. Amino acid sequence: CASMAGQLSYEQYF. The chain couples TRBV6-5 to TRBJ2-7; maybe TRBD1 (6 bases). Germline lookup yields CDR1 MNHEY and CDR2 SVGAGI. The CDR3 has 14 residues. Trimming removed 7 bases at V and 0 bases at J, with 13 bases between.

The J gene is TRBJ1-2, the V gene TRBV27, with TRBD1 identical over 8 bases. CDR1 and CDR2 from the germline V gene are MNHEY and SMNVEV (reference sequence). Trimming at V came to 7 bases and at J to 7 bases, leaving 8 bases not matched to a gene. The CDR3 length is 13 residues. In nucleotides, the CDR3 is TGTGCCAGCACTGCAGGGGGCGCGGGTGGCTACACCTTC. It encodes CASTAGGAGGYTF.